Shown below are 4 T cell receptor beta chains from a single sample sequenced in a study of molecular identifiers for immune sequencing clone quantification. MiXCR was run by TCRdb on the PCR reads, yielding one entry per CDR3 protein. The sample lists more than 300,000 distinct CDR3 sequences, roughly a fifth occurring once. Sequencing input: naive CD8+ T cells from blood, with Jurkat cell RNA spiked in. Subset defined: FACS-sorted CD8+CD4-CCR7+CD45RA+ naive T cells. Receptor source: a human donor in good health. Some libraries in this study had Jurkat cell RNA spiked in.

This clonotype was seen repeatedly, ten times or more. This chain connects TRBV12-3 or TRBV12-4 to TRBJ2-3; D is undetermined. Trimming removed 6 bases from V and 6 bases from J, with 10 bases in between. The CDR3 runs 12 residues. DNA of the CDR3: TGTGCCAGCAGGGTACCCTCGGATACGCAGTATTTT. Protein sequence: CASRVPSDTQYF.

This clonotype was observed many times. This sequence joins TRBV12-5 and TRBJ2-1; a possible D gene is TRBD2 (7 bases). The CDR3 is 14 residues long. Trimming shortened V by 7 bases and J by 5 bases, and 15 bases separated the two germline ends. CDR1 LGHNT and CDR2 FRNRAP come from the germline V gene. The DNA of the CDR3 is TGTGCTAGTGTCTCGGGGGGCCCTCACAATGAGCAGTTCTTC. Translation gives CASVSGGPHNEQFF.

Of note for this clonotype: Just one base apart from a much larger clone, this may be a read error. The V call is TRBV6-4, the J call TRBJ2-3; 10 nucleotides match TRBD2. The length of the CDR3 is 15 residues. Germline CDR1 is MRHNA and CDR2 is SNTAGT. The DNA for the CDR3 is TGTGCCAGCAGTGCCACTCTAGCGGGGGATGATACGCGGTATTTT. This sequence encodes CASSATLAGDDTRYF.

This clonotype was seen more than once but under ten times. The junction does not match germline at one end; this may be a read error. The V gene is TRBV6-2 or TRBV6-3, the J gene TRBJ2-2; 11 nucleotides match TRBD1. The CDR3 has 13 residues. CDR1 is MNHEY, CDR2 SVGEGT, per germline. CDR3 region: CASTKEKDRGLSF. The CDR3, as DNA: TGTGCCAGCACCAAAGAAAAGGACAGGGGGCTGTCTTTT.